This T cell receptor (beta chain) is drawn from a study of response to subunit inactivated influenza vaccine. The study, taken as a whole, reports: The authors put forward the suggestion that each seasonal influenza vaccination may bring in only a limited number of new T cells.

A remark on this clonotype: The antigen is not known.

The CDR3 extends over 15 amino acids. Germline V gene sequence: CDR1 SEHNR, CDR2 FQNEAQ (reference sequence). J was trimmed by 5 bases and V by 4 bases; bases with no gene match: 7. TCRdb used MiXCR to reprocess the RT-PCR reads, holding one entry per CDR3 protein. The data show over 450,000 distinct CDR3 sequences, about an eighth seen once. The chain links TRBV7-9 to TRBJ2-2, with 7 bases lining up with TRBD1. Material: PBMCs from blood, obtained about 40 days after vaccination. The sequence came from a man aged 50-59 years who received an inactivated influenza vaccine. The DNA for the CDR3 is TGTGCCAGCAGCTCGCGACAGGGAAAGACCGGGGAGCTGTTTTTT. It codes for CASSSRQGKTGELFF.